This T cell receptor beta chain was sequenced for a study of T cells expressing NK-cell markers. Overall study context: Seropositivity for HCMV was found in seven of the eight sequenced donors, with one seronegative. Whole-study findings and limits: The contribution of dominant NKG2C+ clonotypes to CD8+ T cells in roughly six donors was roughly 1.0-7.5%. For a few donors, these clonotypes were likewise the leading ones in the CD3+CD56-NKG2C+ fraction.

Template switching by 5'RACE with UMIs generated the TCR beta cDNA. Using the 5' RACE reads, TCRdb records one entry per CDR3 protein without DNA. The specimen's table records about 380,000 distinct CDR3 sequences. Details on this clonotype: Its cognate antigen is unknown.

The CDR3 consists of 15 residues. Germline values: CDR1 SGHRS, CDR2 YFSETQ. The J gene is TRBJ2-2, the V gene TRBV5-1; the D gene TCRdb calls, TRBD1, cannot be checked with no DNA. Sequenced input: blood T cells: a sorted CD56 or NKG2C T cell subset, CD4+ or CD8+ T cells, or bulk PBMC T cells (not recorded which). This receptor was taken from a man aged 18 to 69 in good health. CDR3 sequence: CASSSEGLSTGELFF. Filled out from reference TRBV5-1 and TRBJ2-2, the complete variable domain reads KAGVTQTPRYLIKTRGQQVTLSCSPISGHRSVSWYQQTPGQGLQFLFEYFSETQRNKGNFPGRFSGRQFSNSRSEMNVSTLELGDSALYLCASSSEGLSTGELFFGEGSRLTVL.